This T cell receptor (beta chain) was recovered during a study of cytomegalovirus exposure and HLA in healthy donors. Primers: 60 Vbeta forward and 13 Jbeta reverse. The data were produced by immunoSEQ multiplex PCR, yet TCRdb's version contains in-frame clones alone and is incomplete. The sample contains about 190,000 clones, 80% to 85% of which appear only once. The germline V and J ends were trimmed by 8 bases and 8 bases, with 21 bases remaining between them. In germline, CDR1 is SEHNR, CDR2 FQNEAQ (reference sequence). The CDR3 loop spans 14 amino acids. The source of this sequence is a woman aged 25-40 years in good health and CMV-seronegative. The chain has TRBV7-9 and TRBJ1-2; TRBD1 is a possible D gene (6 bases). Sequenced: PBMCs. The CDR3 DNA reads TGTGCCAGCGGCGGACAGCTAATTACTGAGGGCTACACCTTC. Translation gives CASGGQLITEGYTF.